This TCR beta chain was identified during a study of cytomegalovirus exposure and HLA in healthy donors. The study's findings and limits: Sequencing likely generated an artifact that appeared as a cluster of highly shared sequence variants. Most TCRs appeared rarely, but some public TCRs recurred in many donors. In a later analysis, donors in an Asian-associated ancestry cluster reportedly had fewer N-insertions in productive TCRs than the cohort mean.

PCR used 60 Vbeta primers and 13 Jbeta primers. Sequencing was performed with immunoSEQ multiplex PCR; in TCRdb, only in-frame clones are kept and a portion is missing. The table shows about 210,000 clones, with 87% occurring only once. Remarks on this clone: Its matching antigen is unknown.

J gave up 11 bases and V 4 bases, and 14 bases lay outside the gene matches. Germline V gene data show CDR1 as SGHRS and CDR2 as YFSETQ. This CDR3 region has 14 residues. V usage is TRBV5-1 and J usage is TRBJ1-1; 7 nucleotides match TRBD1. The sequenced material came from PBMCs. The receptor's source is a boy between 2 and 10 years old in good health and CMV-seronegative. CDR3 protein: CASSPNRDSWGAFF. The CDR3 nucleotides read TGCGCCAGCAGCCCCAACCGGGACAGTTGGGGGGCTTTCTTT.